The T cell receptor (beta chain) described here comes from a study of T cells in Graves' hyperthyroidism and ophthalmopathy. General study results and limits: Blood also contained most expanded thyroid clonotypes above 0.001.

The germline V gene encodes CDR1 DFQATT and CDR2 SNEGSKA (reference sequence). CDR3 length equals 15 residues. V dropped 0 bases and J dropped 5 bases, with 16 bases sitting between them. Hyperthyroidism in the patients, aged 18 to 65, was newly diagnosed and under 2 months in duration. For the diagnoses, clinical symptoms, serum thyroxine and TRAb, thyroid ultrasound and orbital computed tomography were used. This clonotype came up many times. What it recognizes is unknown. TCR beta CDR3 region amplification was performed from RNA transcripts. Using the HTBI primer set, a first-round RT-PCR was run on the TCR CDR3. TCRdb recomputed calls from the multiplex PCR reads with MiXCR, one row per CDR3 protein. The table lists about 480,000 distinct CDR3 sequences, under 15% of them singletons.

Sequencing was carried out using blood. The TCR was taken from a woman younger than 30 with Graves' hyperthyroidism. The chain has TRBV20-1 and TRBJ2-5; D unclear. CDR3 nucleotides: TGCAGTGCTAGAGATCAGAGCTTTTCCCGGGAGACCCAGTACTTC. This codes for CSARDQSFSRETQYF.